One and the same sample provided the 24 T cell receptor beta chains below, sequenced in a study of blood T cell repertoires in COVID-19. The table came from immunoSEQ multiplex PCR; TCRdb's copy has only in-frame clones and leaves some out. The sample gives 250,000 to 300,000 clones, around nine tenths of which show up once; 2.5% to 3.5% is in the top ten. What was sequenced was PBMCs or T cells enriched from blood (not recorded which). The receptors were gathered from a woman between 45 and 65 years old who had been exposed to COVID-19.

Written as DNA, the CDR3 is TGCGCCAGCAGCCCAGCGGGGACCTACGAGCAGTACTTC. This encodes CASSPAGTYEQYF. The genes are TRBV4-1 and TRBJ2-7; 7 nucleotides agree with TRBD2. CDR3 length: 13 amino acids. The J segment lost 2 bases and the V segment lost 4 bases, leaving 2 bases of the junction unmatched. CDR1 is MGHRA and CDR2 is YSYEKL in the germline V gene.

The V gene is TRBV30, the J gene TRBJ1-1; D unclear. CDR1 and CDR2 (germline): GTSNPN, SVGIG (reference sequence). CDR3 length: 14 residues. The V end lost 3 bases, the J end lost 3 bases, and 14 bases lay between the germline ends. CDR3 sequence (DNA): TGTGCCTGGAGGACGGGCAGGCGGGACACTGAAGCTTTCTTT. Translating gives CAWRTGRRDTEAFF.

V usage is TRBV28 and J usage is TRBJ1-5, with D possibly being TRBD1 (6 bases). The CDR3 runs to 16 residues. Germline V gene data show CDR1 as MDHEN and CDR2 as SYDVKM. The V end lost 2 bases, the J end lost 1 base, and 12 bases lay between the germline ends. The CDR3 nucleotides read TGTGCCAGCAGTTTACAACAGGGAATAAGCAATCAGCCCCAGCATTTT. This translates into CASSLQQGISNQPQHF.

The chain has TRBV28 and TRBJ1-2; TRBD1 is a possible D gene (5 bases). The V gene lost 1 base and the J gene lost 5 bases, with 20 bases spanning the gap. The CDR3 has 17 residues. Germline V lookup: CDR1 MDHEN, CDR2 SYDVKM. DNA of the CDR3: TGTGCCAGCAGTTTATTACAGGAGTCCCCTACGACATATGGCTACACCTTC. As protein: CASSLLQESPTTYGYTF.

This chain uses TRBV7-2 with TRBJ2-7, with D possibly matching TRBD2 (6 bases). V lost 5 bases and J 5 bases, leaving 19 bases between the germline ends. The CDR3 extends over 15 amino acids. CDR1 and CDR2 from the germline V gene are SGHTA and FQGNSA. The CDR3 region is CASSPRGPSGDEQYF. The DNA of the CDR3 is TGTGCCAGCAGCCCCCGAGGACCCTCGGGGGACGAGCAGTACTTC. Using reference TRBV7-2 and TRBJ2-7 for the parts outside the CDR3, the full variable domain is GAGVSQSPSNKVTEKGKDVELRCDPISGHTALYWYRQSLGQGLEFLIYFQGNSAPDKSGLPSDRFSAERTGGSVSTLTIQRTQQEDSAVYLCASSPRGPSGDEQYFGPGTRLTVT.

J is TRBJ1-2 and V is TRBV11-2; D unclear. The CDR3 is 14 amino acids. Germline CDR1 and CDR2: SGHAT and FQNNGV. With 1 base removed from V and 4 bases from J, the gap between germline ends came to 10 bases. CDR3 coding DNA: TGTGCCAGCAGCTTAGTCCTGCCCAGCTATGGCTACACCTTC. Protein: CASSLVLPSYGYTF.

The V gene is TRBV10-3, the J gene TRBJ1-1, with D unresolved. The CDR3 runs to 14 residues. V lost 8 bases, J lost 0 bases, and 13 bases lay in between. CDR1 is ENHRY, CDR2 SYGVKD, per germline. DNA of the CDR3: TGTGCCATCGCCCAACAGATAATGAACACTGAAGCTTTCTTT. Translation: CAIAQQIMNTEAFF.

This clone was detected once. This chain joins TRBV4-1 and TRBJ1-6, with TRBD1 identical over 8 bases. This CDR3 is built from 16 residues. V shed 0 bases and J 6 bases; nucleotides not matched to a gene: 4. Germline CDR1 is MGHRA and CDR2 is YSYEKL. The CDR3 sequence: CASSQEDRVGNSPLHF. DNA of the CDR3: TGCGCCAGCAGCCAAGAGGACAGGGTTGGTAATTCACCCCTCCACTTT.

This chain connects TRBV6-1 to TRBJ1-6; D unresolved. The CDR3 is made up of 17 amino acids. V gave up 3 bases and J gave up 0 bases, with 12 bases separating them. The germline CDR1 and CDR2 sequences are MNHNS and SASEGT. The CDR3 is CASSELLVFSYNSPLHF. In nucleotides, the CDR3 is TGTGCCAGCAGTGAGTTATTAGTCTTCTCCTATAATTCACCCCTCCACTTT.

This chain links TRBV11-2 with TRBJ2-3, with TRBD2 as a possible D gene (5 bases). Germline V gene sequence: CDR1 SGHAT, CDR2 FQNNGV. The V end lost 7 bases, the J end lost 2 bases, and 19 bases lay between the germline ends. The CDR3 consists of 16 residues. This CDR3 reads CASNRADVSFTDTQYF. The CDR3 bases are TGTGCCAGCAACCGAGCGGACGTTAGCTTCACAGATACGCAGTATTTT. The entire variable domain, with the rest obtained from reference TRBV11-2 and TRBJ2-3, is as follows: EAGVAQSPRYKIIEKRQSVAFWCNPISGHATLYWYQQILGQGPKLLIQFQNNGVVDDSQLPKDRFSAERLKGVDSTLKIQPAKLEDSAVYLCASNRADVSFTDTQYFGPGTRLTVL.

A word on this clone: Other nucleotide sequences from this sample produce the same CDR3. This chain joins TRBV5-1 and TRBJ2-7; a weak D match, TRBD1 (6 bases). Germline V gene lookup returns CDR1 SGHRS and CDR2 YFSETQ. V gave up 0 bases and J gave up 3 bases, with 7 bases separating them. The CDR3 runs to 13 residues. The CDR3 region is CASSLEQGYEQYF. The CDR3 DNA reads TGCGCCAGCAGCTTGGAACAGGGCTACGAGCAGTACTTC. The full variable domain, with the rest looked up from reference TRBV5-1 and TRBJ2-7, is KAGVTQTPRYLIKTRGQQVTLSCSPISGHRSVSWYQQTPGQGLQFLFEYFSETQRNKGNFPGRFSGRQFSNSRSEMNVSTLELGDSALYLCASSLEQGYEQYFGPGTRLTVT.

The gene calls are TRBV3-1 (or the pseudogene TRBV3-2) and TRBJ1-4; 8 bases are a match to TRBD1. The trim removed 2 bases at V and 5 bases at J, leaving 10 bases unmatched. CDR1 LGHDT and CDR2 YNNKEL come from the germline V gene (reference sequence). There are 17 residues in the CDR3. CDR3 nucleotide sequence: TGTGCCAGCAGCCAAAATGGGGCAGGGGGCTGGAATGAAAAACTGTTTTTT. This gives the protein CASSQNGAGGWNEKLFF.

This clone was detected a few times. V usage is TRBV7-2 and J usage is TRBJ2-3, with 10 bases aligning to TRBD1. CDR3 length: 15 residues. Germline V gives CDR1 SGHTA, CDR2 FQGNSA. Trimming took 5 bases from V and 4 from J; bases not matched to a gene: 6. The CDR3 DNA is TGTGCCAGCAGCAACCGGGACAGGGGCTCAGATACGCAGTATTTT. Translating gives CASSNRDRGSDTQYF. Full variable domain (rest looked up from reference TRBV7-2 and TRBJ2-3): GAGVSQSPSNKVTEKGKDVELRCDPISGHTALYWYRQSLGQGLEFLIYFQGNSAPDKSGLPSDRFSAERTGGSVSTLTIQRTQQEDSAVYLCASSNRDRGSDTQYFGPGTRLTVL.

V and J are TRBV20-1 and TRBJ2-7; 9 bases fit TRBD1. Germline CDR1 and CDR2: DFQATT and SNEGSKA (reference sequence). The CDR3 is 11 residues long. The CDR3: CSDRGDYEQYF. In DNA form, the CDR3 reads TGCAGCGACAGGGGGGACTACGAGCAGTACTTC.

The chain carries TRBV7-9 and TRBJ2-5; 13 nucleotides agree with TRBD2. CDR3 length equals 16 residues. Germline trimming cut 5 bases from V and 4 bases from J; bases unmatched to any gene: 7. Germline assignment: CDR1 SEHNR and CDR2 FQNEAQ (reference sequence). The CDR3 DNA is TGTGCCAGCAGCCCGCAAGGACTAGCGGGGGCAGAGACCCAGTACTTC. Protein product: CASSPQGLAGAETQYF.

This sequence joins TRBV4-1 and TRBJ1-2; tentatively, D is TRBD1 (5 bases). V gave up 3 bases and J gave up 6 bases, with 23 bases separating them. The CDR3 has 17 residues. The germline V gene encodes CDR1 MGHRA and CDR2 YSYEKL. CDR3 nucleotides: TGCGCCAGCAGCCATCGGGCCCGGGGGGGAACAGAAAATGGCTACACCTTC. It translates to CASSHRARGGTENGYTF.

Points on this clone: Other DNA sequences in this sample translate to the same CDR3. V usage is TRBV19 and J usage is TRBJ2-5; 7 bases fit TRBD1. V was clipped by 2 bases and J by 2 bases; unmatched bases: 5. This CDR3 has 15 residues. Germline assignment: CDR1 LNHDA and CDR2 SQIVND (reference sequence). The chain's CDR3 is CASSIKGQVQETQYF. The CDR3 DNA reads TGTGCCAGTAGTATAAAAGGACAGGTTCAAGAGACCCAGTACTTC.

V is TRBV5-5 and J is TRBJ1-5; 11 bases are a match to TRBD1. This CDR3 comprises 20 residues. Germline CDR1 SGHKS, CDR2 YYEKEE (reference sequence). V lost 4 bases to trimming and J lost 1 base; unmatched junction nucleotides: 16. CDR3 in DNA: TGTGCCAGCAGCCCCTCTATTGTCGGGACAGGGGGTAGGAGCAATCAGCCCCAGCATTTT. The encoded protein is CASSPSIVGTGGRSNQPQHF.

The rearrangement links TRBV6-5 to TRBJ1-1; no firm D call. CDR1 MNHEY and CDR2 SVGAGI come from the germline V gene. The CDR3 runs to 15 residues. The V gene lost 5 bases and the J gene lost 1 base, with 14 bases spanning the gap. In nucleotides, the CDR3 is TGTGCCAGCAGTCAGAGGTGGGAGGGGAACACTGAAGCTTTCTTT. This translates into CASSQRWEGNTEAFF.

Concerning this clone itself: The sample holds other DNA sequences that translate to the same CDR3. The chain recombines TRBV5-4 with TRBJ1-2, with TRBD1 as a possible D gene (5 bases). Trimming cost V 0 bases and J 4 bases, with 10 bases left between them. The CDR3 totals 14 residues. Per germline, CDR1 SGHNT and CDR2 YYREEE (reference sequence). The CDR3 reads CASSLAGQPYGYTF. CDR3 DNA sequence: TGTGCCAGCAGCTTGGCAGGGCAGCCCTATGGCTACACCTTC.

The V gene is TRBV5-1, the J gene TRBJ2-3; D gene unclear. CDR1 and CDR2 from the germline V gene are SGHRS and YFSETQ. V lost 0 bases to trimming and J lost 0 bases, with 14 bases between them. This CDR3 has 17 amino acids. Written as DNA, the CDR3 is TGCGCCAGCAGCTTGGCGTCAGGTCGTCAGAGCACAGATACGCAGTATTTT. Its protein product is CASSLASGRQSTDTQYF.

The CDR3 DNA is TGCAGCGTCACCGACAGGGACACTGAAGCTTTCTTT. Encoded protein: CSVTDRDTEAFF. The genes are TRBV29-1 and TRBJ1-1; TRBD1 matches at 7 bases. The V gene end was trimmed by 6 bases and the J gene end by 3 bases; junction bases not matched to a gene: 4. The CDR3 has 12 amino acids. Germline V gene lookup returns CDR1 SQVTM and CDR2 ANQGSEA.

This clone was seen a single time. Other DNA sequences from this sample encode an identical CDR3 as well. The V call is TRBV5-1, the J call TRBJ1-1, with 9 nucleotides matching TRBD1. The CDR3 spans 14 residues. CDR1 and CDR2 from the germline V gene are SGHRS and YFSETQ. With 4 bases clipped from V and 2 bases from J, the junction kept 3 bases outside the gene matches. CDR3 in amino acids: CASSPGQGNTEAFF. CDR3 DNA sequence: TGCGCCAGCAGCCCGGGACAGGGAAACACTGAAGCTTTCTTT.

V and J are TRBV5-4 and TRBJ1-2, with 8 bases identical to TRBD1. Germline lookup yields CDR1 SGHNT and CDR2 YYREEE (reference sequence). The CDR3 loop spans 14 amino acids. Germline trimming cut 4 bases from V and 8 bases from J; bases unmatched to any gene: 10. As DNA, the CDR3 is TGTGCCAGCAGCCCAAGACAGGGGATTGGAGGCTACACCTTC. It translates to CASSPRQGIGGYTF.